This T cell receptor beta chain was recovered during a study of blood T cell repertoires in COVID-19. Original processing methods: Estimates of nucleated cell counts were drawn from the amplification of reference gene primers. Method: immunoSEQ multiplex PCR; TCRdb's copy keeps in-frame clones and lacks some. For V, J and clone size, that table is used; D and trimming come from the DNA. The table records over 60,000 clones, 92% of them present only once. The CDR3 is 13 amino acids. The V gene lost 10 bases and the J gene lost 7 bases, with 20 bases spanning the gap. Germline CDR1 reads MNHNY; CDR2 reads SVGAGI (reference sequence).

The sequenced sample was peripheral blood. This sequence joins TRBV6-6 and TRBJ2-7; D is perhaps TRBD1 (5 bases). The sequence was collected from a human donor in a cohort sampled during active COVID-19. CDR3 loop: CATLGQYRGEQYF. CDR3 sequence (DNA): TGTGCCACCCTGGGGCAGTATCGCGGTGAGCAGTACTTC.